These T cell receptor beta chains were read from a single sample in a study of shared clonotypes between healthy human individuals. Clones were sequenced by immunoSEQ multiplex PCR, and TCRdb holds only the in-frame ones, with some missing. The table includes about 1 million clones, under 80% detected once. The sequenced material came from memory CD4+ T cells sorted from blood. These receptors were taken from a man younger than 35 in good health. The CDR3 runs from the conserved cysteine through the conserved F or W. A D gene is named only where the DNA matches it firmly. Size is omitted from some rows. Given values are once, few, many or a class for expanded clones.

j_call: TRBJ1-2; clone_size: many; v_call: TRBV11-1; d_call: TRBD1; cdr3_nt: TGTGCCAGCAGCACCGGGACAGGGGGCCATGGCTACACCTTC; cdr3_aa: CASSTGTGGHGYTF
j_call: TRBJ1-5; clone_size: NA; v_call: TRBV27; d_call: NA; cdr3_nt: TGTGCCAGCAGTCCGCGATGGAATAGCAATCAGCCCCAGCATTTT; cdr3_aa: CASSPRWNSNQPQHF
j_call: TRBJ1-4; clone_size: once; v_call: TRBV5-6; d_call: NA; cdr3_nt: TGTGCCAGCAGCTTGGAGGCGGGGTCGAGGAACAATGAAAAACTGTTTTTT; cdr3_aa: CASSLEAGSRNNEKLFF
j_call: TRBJ2-7; clone_size: NA; v_call: TRBV2; d_call: TRBD1; cdr3_nt: TGTGCCAGCAGGAGCGTGGGGGACAGGGGATACGAGCAGTACTTC; cdr3_aa: CASRSVGDRGYEQYF
j_call: TRBJ2-3; clone_size: once; v_call: TRBV7-2; d_call: NA; cdr3_nt: TGTGCCAGCAGCTTAAATGAGCTTCAATCAGATACGCAGTATTTT; cdr3_aa: CASSLNELQSDTQYF
j_call: TRBJ1-5; clone_size: NA; v_call: TRBV18; d_call: NA; cdr3_nt: TGTGCCAGCTCACCACGGGACAAGGGCAATCAGCCCCAGCATTTT; cdr3_aa: CASSPRDKGNQPQHF
j_call: TRBJ2-5; clone_size: NA; v_call: TRBV6-6; d_call: NA; cdr3_nt: TGTGCCAGCAGTTACTGGAGGAATCAAGAGACCCAGTACTTC; cdr3_aa: CASSYWRNQETQYF
j_call: TRBJ2-7; clone_size: NA; v_call: TRBV10-3; d_call: TRBD1; cdr3_nt: TGTGCCATCAGAGATTCCGGGACAGGGTCCTACGAGCAGTACTTC; cdr3_aa: CAIRDSGTGSYEQYF
j_call: TRBJ2-1; clone_size: NA; v_call: TRBV9; d_call: NA; cdr3_nt: TGTGCCAGCAGCGTAGTGGCGGGTGTTGGGGGTGAGCAGTTCTTC; cdr3_aa: CASSVVAGVGGEQFF
j_call: TRBJ2-5; clone_size: NA; v_call: TRBV7-2; d_call: NA; cdr3_nt: TGTGCCAGCAGCCGCGACCAGAGGGAGACCCAGTACTTC; cdr3_aa: CASSRDQRETQYF
j_call: TRBJ2-2; clone_size: NA; v_call: TRBV5-1; d_call: TRBD1; cdr3_nt: TGCGCCAGCAGCCCCCCCGGACAGGGTCGCACCGGGGAGCTGTTTTTT; cdr3_aa: CASSPPGQGRTGELFF
j_call: TRBJ1-6; clone_size: NA; v_call: TRBV7-2; d_call: TRBD1; cdr3_nt: TGTGCCAGCAGCACGGACAGGGGAGATCGTTCACCCCTCCACTTT; cdr3_aa: CASSTDRGDRSPLHF
j_call: TRBJ2-5; clone_size: NA; v_call: TRBV18; d_call: NA; cdr3_nt: TGTGCCAGCTCACCTCTAGCGCTTCAAGAGACCCAGTACTTC; cdr3_aa: CASSPLALQETQYF
j_call: TRBJ2-7; clone_size: NA; v_call: TRBV7-9; d_call: TRBD1; cdr3_nt: TGTGCCAGCAGCTTAACCGGGACAGGGGCCCACGAGCAGTACTTC; cdr3_aa: CASSLTGTGAHEQYF
j_call: TRBJ1-2; clone_size: NA; v_call: TRBV5-1; d_call: TRBD1; cdr3_nt: TGCGCCAGCAGAGACGGCCGGGACAGGGTTCTCTATGGCTACACCTTC; cdr3_aa: CASRDGRDRVLYGYTF
j_call: TRBJ1-5; clone_size: NA; v_call: TRBV19; d_call: NA; cdr3_nt: TGTGCCAGTAGCGACAATCAGCCCCAGCATTTT; cdr3_aa: CASSDNQPQHF
j_call: TRBJ2-5; clone_size: NA; v_call: TRBV19; d_call: NA; cdr3_nt: TGTGCCAGTAGTAGACAGGTGGGAGAGACCCAGTACTTC; cdr3_aa: CASSRQVGETQYF
j_call: TRBJ2-1; clone_size: few; v_call: TRBV10-3; d_call: TRBD2; cdr3_nt: TGTGCCATCAGTGATGGCCTAGCGGATGAGCAGTTCTTC; cdr3_aa: CAISDGLADEQFF
j_call: TRBJ2-7; clone_size: NA; v_call: TRBV18; d_call: TRBD1; cdr3_nt: TGTGCCAGCTCAACCGGACAGGGTAGTTACGAGCAGTACTTC; cdr3_aa: CASSTGQGSYEQYF
j_call: TRBJ1-2; clone_size: NA; v_call: TRBV28; d_call: NA; cdr3_nt: TGTGCCAGCACCTCCGCCAACATTAACTATGGCTACACCTTC; cdr3_aa: CASTSANINYGYTF
j_call: TRBJ1-5; clone_size: NA; v_call: TRBV12-5; d_call: NA; cdr3_nt: TGTGCTAGTGGTTTGGTCGTCGCCAGGGAAGGTCAGCCCCAGCATTTT; cdr3_aa: CASGLVVAREGQPQHF
j_call: TRBJ1-4; clone_size: NA; v_call: TRBV4-1; d_call: NA; cdr3_nt: TGCGCCAGCAGCCGGGGCAGGGATAATGGAAAACTGTTTTTT; cdr3_aa: CASSRGRDNGKLFF